This T cell receptor (beta chain) was captured in a study of T cells in narcolepsy. Overall study results and limits: Autoreactive clone sequences were missing from some blood memory CD4+ repertoires. Comparing one patient's CSF and blood CD4+ clonotypes highlighted HCRT- and TRIB2-specific autoreactive clonotypes. Blood of same and different patients, but not healthy controls, reportedly held recurring autoreactive clonotypes.

Only in-frame clones appear in the TCRdb table, and some are missing; sequencing was by immunoSEQ multiplex PCR. Among about 33,000 clones listed, roughly 88% were seen once. Germline assignment: CDR1 MNHNS and CDR2 SASEGT. V shed 6 bases, J shed 5 bases, and the junction held 5 bases outside the gene matches. The CDR3 has 13 amino acids. On this clone: Antigen unknown.

Sample: CD45RA- memory CD4+ T cells from PBMCs. The clonotype comes from a human donor with narcolepsy. The V gene is TRBV6-1, the J gene TRBJ1-1; 8 nucleotides agree with TRBD1. Here the CDR3 reads CASRDRAFTEAFF. For the CDR3, the DNA is TGTGCCAGCAGGGACAGGGCTTTTACTGAAGCTTTCTTT.